These T cell receptor beta chains were read from a single sample in a study of blood T cells in healthy people across ages. TCRdb re-called the 5' RACE reads through MiXCR, storing one row per CDR3 protein. The sample lists over 1,200,000 distinct CDR3 sequences; around 55% were seen once. The sample comprised blood. These receptors all come from a man aged 18-30 years in good health. Each CDR3 is given with its conserved first and last residue. Fields, in order: J gene, V gene, clone size, D gene, CDR3 DNA, CDR3 protein. D genes are given only for firm matches. Clone size is stated in some rows and not others, as once, few, many or a class when expanded.

TRBJ1-6 TRBV4-2 NA NA TGTGCCAGCAGCCAAGACGGGATTCCTGATTCACCCCTCCACTTT CASSQDGIPDSPLHF
TRBJ2-7 TRBV6-5 NA NA TGTGCCACACACCCTCCGGGACGGAGCTCCTACGAGCAGTACTTC CATHPPGRSSYEQYF
TRBJ2-7 TRBV12-3/TRBV12-4 NA NA TGTGCCAGCAGTTTGGGGCCCGGGCCTCTAACTACCTACGAGCAGTACTTC CASSLGPGPLTTYEQYF
TRBJ2-1 TRBV20-1 NA NA TGCAGTGCTAGAGAGGACCACGGGCAGTTCTTC CSAREDHGQFF
TRBJ2-5 TRBV4-2 few TRBD1 TGTGCCAGCAGCCTAACAGGGGGCTCAATCCAAGAGACCCAGTACTTC CASSLTGGSIQETQYF
TRBJ1-1 TRBV9 NA NA TGTGCCAGCAGCGTAGAACTTCTAGGCGCTGAAGCTTTCTTT CASSVELLGAEAFF
TRBJ2-4 TRBV2 NA NA TGTGCCAGCATGGGTGGGGCCAAAAACATTCAGTACTTC CASMGGAKNIQYF
TRBJ2-7 TRBV29-1 NA NA TGCAGCGTTGAAGATAAAGCCTGCGAGCAGTACTTC CSVEDKACEQYF
TRBJ2-3 TRBV5-1 NA TRBD1 TGCGCCAGCAGCCTCGAACAGGGGATCGACACAGATACGCAGTATTTT CASSLEQGIDTDTQYF
TRBJ1-2 TRBV29-1 once TRBD1 TGCAGCGGCCGGGACAGGGCGAATGGCTACACCTTC CSGRDRANGYTF
TRBJ2-3 TRBV27 NA NA TGTGCCAGCAAGGTCCAGGGAACAGATACGCAGTATTTT CASKVQGTDTQYF
TRBJ1-4 TRBV29-1 NA NA TGCAGCTTCCAGACAGAAGCTAATGAAAAACTGTTTTTT CSFQTEANEKLFF
TRBJ2-5 TRBV20-1 few TRBD2 TGCAGTGCCCGGGGACTAGCGGATACCCAAGAGACCCAGTACTTC CSARGLADTQETQYF
TRBJ2-7 TRBV27 NA TRBD1 TGTGCCAGCAGTCCCATAGGACAGGGCTACTCCTACGAGCAGTACTTC CASSPIGQGYSYEQYF
TRBJ1-2 TRBV27 few NA TGTGCCAGCGCCGACGGGGGGGACCCGGTTTATGGTTACACCTTC CASADGGDPVYGYTF
TRBJ2-3 TRBV5-6 NA TRBD1 TGTGCCAGCAGCTGGACAGGGAGTACTAGCACAGATACGCAGTATTTT CASSWTGSTSTDTQYF
TRBJ1-1 TRBV4-1 few NA TGCGCCAGCAGCCCTCAGCCAAGGGGACAGAACACTGAAGCTTTCTTT CASSPQPRGQNTEAFF
TRBJ2-1 TRBV21-1 NA NA TGTGCCAGCAGCAAAGTTCCGGGGGTTTACTCCTACAATGAGCAGTTCTTC CASSKVPGVYSYNEQFF
TRBJ2-1 TRBV20-1 NA NA TGCAGTGCCAGCCCCAAGGGCTATGAGCAGTTCTTC CSASPKGYEQFF
TRBJ2-5 TRBV7-9 once NA TGTGCCAGCAGCCCCGGGCTAGGTCTCGGAGAGACCCAGTACTTC CASSPGLGLGETQYF
TRBJ2-5 TRBV10-3 few TRBD2 TGTGCCACCCAAGCGGGAGTAGCCCTAGAGACCCAGTACTTC CATQAGVALETQYF
TRBJ2-7 TRBV7-2 NA TRBD2 TGTGCCAGCAGCTTAGGACTAGCGGGAGAGGGCTACGAGCAGTACTTC CASSLGLAGEGYEQYF
TRBJ2-6 TRBV12-3/TRBV12-4 NA NA TGTGCCAGCAGGCCGGTAGCTGGGGCCAACGTCCTGACTTTC CASRPVAGANVLTF
TRBJ1-1 TRBV27 NA NA TGTGCCAGCAGTTTAATTGGTCCGTCTGAAGCTTTCTTT CASSLIGPSEAFF
TRBJ1-4 TRBV20-1 NA NA TGCAGTGCTAGAAGGGGAGTGCCCCCTAATGAAAAACTGTTTTTT CSARRGVPPNEKLFF
TRBJ1-2 TRBV11-2 NA NA TGTGCCAGCAGCTCCATGAGGGGAAGATATGGCTACACCTTC CASSSMRGRYGYTF
TRBJ1-6 TRBV4-1 few NA TGCGCCAGCAGCCAAGATTCTTATTCACCCCTCCACTTT CASSQDSYSPLHF
TRBJ2-5 TRBV4-1 NA TRBD1 TGCGCCAGCAGCCCAGGACGGGTCAGGGGGCAGGAGCAGTACTTC CASSPGRVRGQEQYF
TRBJ2-5 TRBV2 NA NA TGTGCCAGCAGTGAATCCCCGGGCCAGGAGCAAGAGACCCAGTACTTC CASSESPGQEQETQYF
TRBJ2-4 TRBV12-3/TRBV12-4 once NA TGTGCCAGCTCCCTGACTAGAGGGCAGAACATTCAGTACTTC CASSLTRGQNIQYF
TRBJ2-1 TRBV7-9 NA TRBD1 TGTGCCAGCAGCTCGCTTAGGGTACAGGGGGATGAGCAGTTCTTC CASSSLRVQGDEQFF
TRBJ2-7 TRBV20-1 NA TRBD2 TGCAGTGCTAGATCCCGAGCGGGGGGGCAACTTTACGAGCAGTACTTC CSARSRAGGQLYEQYF
TRBJ2-2 TRBV5-1 NA NA TGCGCCAGCAGTCAGAGCGGTGCGAACACCGGGGAGCTGTTTTTT CASSQSGANTGELFF
TRBJ1-5 TRBV20-1 once TRBD1 TGCAGTGCTAGCAAAGATGTCAGGGGGCAAAGGGATCAGCCCCAGCATTTT CSASKDVRGQRDQPQHF
TRBJ1-5 TRBV20-1 few TRBD1 TGCAGTGCCTATAATGAACAGGGGAGCCAGCCCCAGCATTTT CSAYNEQGSQPQHF
TRBJ2-6 TRBV11-2 NA NA TGTGCCAGCAGCTTGGCACAGGGACTCCCTGGGGCCAACGTCCTGACTTTC CASSLAQGLPGANVLTF
TRBJ2-1 TRBV7-8 NA NA TGTGCCAGCAGCCCCCTCCCCCGGGTCAATGAGCAGTTCTTC CASSPLPRVNEQFF
TRBJ2-3 TRBV20-1 few NA TGCAGTGTGAACACGGAGAAAATGGGTACGCAGTATTTT CSVNTEKMGTQYF
TRBJ2-5 TRBV2 NA NA TGTGCCAGCAGTATCCAGGGAGGAGGCCAAGAGACCCAGTACTTC CASSIQGGGQETQYF
TRBJ2-5 TRBV15 NA NA TGTGCCACCAGCAGAGATCGGACAGTCGGAGAGACCCAGTACTTC CATSRDRTVGETQYF
TRBJ2-4 TRBV20-1 few NA TGCAGTGCTAGCCCTTTCGGGGAGCAGTACTTC CSASPFGEQYF
TRBJ2-3 TRBV7-9 NA NA TGTGCCAGCAGCTTAAACCCCCGGGACTCCAACACAGATACGCAGTATTTT CASSLNPRDSNTDTQYF
TRBJ1-2 TRBV5-1 few NA TGCGCCAGCAGCTTGGAAAGGTCGGGCCCTTCGGGCTACACCTTC CASSLERSGPSGYTF
TRBJ2-7 TRBV12-3/TRBV12-4 once NA TGTGCCAGCAGGGTGGAAGCCTACGAGCAGTACTTC CASRVEAYEQYF
TRBJ2-1 TRBV29-1 NA NA TGCAGCGTTCGCAACGGTGGTCATGAGCAGTTCTTC CSVRNGGHEQFF